Detailed here is one TCR beta chain. This entry belongs to a study of control samples from healthy donors and cancer patients. The assay was immunoSEQ multiplex PCR, and TCRdb's table has in-frame clones only and misses some. Among some 150,000 clones listed, around 90% were seen once. Specimen: blood. The receptor's source is a man aged 25-40 years in good health.

The CDR3 spells CASSQYRNTEAFF. CDR3 nucleotide sequence: TGTGCCAGCAGCCAATACAGGAACACTGAAGCTTTCTTT. The chain is built from TRBV12-3 or TRBV12-4 and TRBJ1-1; D gene unclear. The V end lost 6 bases, the J end lost 1 base, and 9 bases lay between the germline ends. This CDR3 has 13 amino acids.